This T cell receptor beta chain was identified in a study of beta chain features in type 1 diabetes. The investigators reverse transcribed all of the isolated RNA, so they sequenced expressed TCRB transcripts. The method was immunoSEQ multiplex PCR; TCRdb's version includes in-frame clones alone and lacks a portion of them. The repertoire holds some 350,000 clones, less than 15% seen once, with roughly 0.015% in the top ten. This clone has only a few counts. Its antigen is as yet unknown. Study observations and caveats: TCRB repertoires of naive, central memory and Treg cells appeared more similar among patients than among healthy donors. HLA influence on TCRB rearrangement stayed unresolved here. VDJ junctions sequenced from type 1 diabetes patients showed fewer insertions and more deletions. Moderately but significantly shorter TCRB CDR3s were found in Type 1 diabetes patients in all four CD4+ subsets.

Sample: naive CD4+ T cells from blood. The receptor comes from a woman in her late teens or twenties with type 1 diabetes.

This chain's CDR3 is CASRATGTRVGYTF. CDR3 coding DNA: TGTGCCAGCAGGGCTACCGGGACACGGGTGGGCTACACCTTC. The chain has TRBV6-5 and TRBJ1-2; D may be TRBD1 (6 bases). The length of the CDR3 is 14 residues. Germline V gene data show CDR1 as MNHEY and CDR2 as SVGAGI. Trimming left V 6 bases short and J 8 bases short, with 19 bases between.